Listed below are T cell receptor beta chains from one sample, sequenced in a study of control samples from healthy donors and cancer patients. The table came from immunoSEQ multiplex PCR; TCRdb's copy has only in-frame clones and leaves some out. The sample holds under 150,000 clones, 80% to 95% seen once. The specimen was blood. Receptor source: a man between 25 and 39 years old in good health. Both conserved end residues are part of each CDR3. The order of the fields is CDR3 protein, CDR3 DNA, clone size, V gene, J gene, D gene. D genes are given only for firm matches. The listing skips clone size in some rows; elsewhere it reads once, few, many or a size class.

CDR3: CSASGLKETQYF; DNA: TGCAGTGCTAGTGGGCTCAAAGAGACCCAGTACTTC; size: once; V: TRBV20-1; J: TRBJ2-5; D: -
CDR3: CASSPPALTSGDNEQFF; DNA: TGTGCCAGCAGCCCCCCAGCCCTGACTAGCGGGGATAATGAGCAGTTCTTC; size: -; V: TRBV7-9; J: TRBJ2-1; D: TRBD2
CDR3: CASSPRQPGANVLTF; DNA: TGTGCCAGCAGCCCCCGACAGCCTGGGGCCAACGTCCTGACTTTC; size: -; V: TRBV7-3; J: TRBJ2-6; D: -
CDR3: CASSPPRQPQHF; DNA: TGTGCCAGCAGTCCCCCCCGTCAGCCCCAGCATTTT; size: -; V: TRBV12-3/TRBV12-4; J: TRBJ1-5; D: -
CDR3: CASSLGASDNEQFF; DNA: TGTGCCAGCAGCTTAGGCGCGTCGGACAATGAGCAGTTCTTC; size: -; V: TRBV11-2; J: TRBJ2-1; D: -
CDR3: CAWSAAGLAGHYEQYF; DNA: TGTGCCTGGAGCGCGGCGGGACTAGCGGGACACTACGAGCAGTACTTC; size: -; V: TRBV30; J: TRBJ2-7; D: TRBD2
CDR3: CASSLSAGAGANVLTF; DNA: TGTGCCAGCAGCTTATCGGCGGGGGCTGGGGCCAACGTCCTGACTTTC; size: few; V: TRBV7-3; J: TRBJ2-6; D: TRBD2
CDR3: CAWNHGLAGDTQYF; DNA: TGTGCCTGGAACCACGGACTAGCGGGAGATACGCAGTATTTT; size: -; V: TRBV30; J: TRBJ2-3; D: TRBD2
CDR3: CASSSSSGEGEQFF; DNA: TGTGCCAGCAGCTCCAGCTCCGGGGAGGGTGAGCAGTTCTTC; size: -; V: TRBV7-9; J: TRBJ2-1; D: TRBD2
CDR3: CASSRNLQETSTDTQYF; DNA: TGTGCCAGCAGTCGAAATCTACAGGAAACTAGCACAGATACGCAGTATTTT; size: -; V: TRBV27; J: TRBJ2-3; D: -
CDR3: CSVGKADTQYF; DNA: TGCAGCGTTGGAAAGGCGGATACGCAGTATTTT; size: -; V: TRBV29-1; J: TRBJ2-3; D: -
CDR3: CASSDDGPHQPQHF; DNA: TGCGCCAGCAGTGATGACGGGCCACATCAGCCCCAGCATTTT; size: -; V: TRBV10-1; J: TRBJ1-5; D: -
CDR3: CASSLGRGSPLHF; DNA: TGTGCCAGCAGTCTCGGTCGGGGTTCACCCCTCCACTTT; size: few; V: TRBV7-9; J: TRBJ1-6; D: -
CDR3: CASSLAGVIRTDTQYF; DNA: TGTGCCAGCAGCTTGGCGGGCGTTATTCGCACAGATACGCAGTATTTT; size: -; V: TRBV11-3; J: TRBJ2-3; D: -
CDR3: CASSSPDLVQETQYF; DNA: TGTGCCAGCAGCTCCCCCGACCTCGTCCAAGAGACCCAGTACTTC; size: -; V: TRBV7-2; J: TRBJ2-5; D: -
CDR3: CASSLFQGFYGYTF; DNA: TGTGCCAGCAGCTTATTTCAGGGCTTCTATGGCTACACCTTC; size: once; V: TRBV7-2; J: TRBJ1-2; D: -
CDR3: CASSEGGSRYNEQFF; DNA: TGTGCCAGCAGTGAGGGGGGGAGTCGATACAATGAGCAGTTCTTC; size: -; V: TRBV25-1; J: TRBJ2-1; D: TRBD2
CDR3: CASRMGTGGNQPQHF; DNA: TGTGCCAGTAGGATGGGGACAGGGGGAAATCAGCCCCAGCATTTT; size: -; V: TRBV19; J: TRBJ1-5; D: TRBD1
CDR3: CASSLRQVGEQYF; DNA: TGCGCCAGCAGCCTCCGACAGGTCGGCGAGCAGTACTTC; size: -; V: TRBV4-1; J: TRBJ2-7; D: -
CDR3: CATSSGTGVSSSPLHF; DNA: TGTGCCACCAGCAGCGGGACAGGGGTTTCGAGTTCACCCCTCCACTTT; size: -; V: TRBV15; J: TRBJ1-6; D: TRBD1
CDR3: CASSPRPGVYGYTF; DNA: TGTGCCAGCAGCCCAAGACCAGGGGTCTATGGCTACACCTTC; size: -; V: TRBV2; J: TRBJ1-2; D: -
CDR3: CASSLMGAVGYTF; DNA: TGTGCCAGCAGCCTGATGGGAGCGGTTGGCTACACCTTC; size: -; V: TRBV5-4; J: TRBJ1-2; D: -
CDR3: CASSLEGTYEQYF; DNA: TGCGCCAGCAGCTTAGAGGGAACCTACGAGCAGTACTTC; size: -; V: TRBV5-1; J: TRBJ2-7; D: -
CDR3: CASSFASGSQYEQYF; DNA: TGTGCCAGCAGTTTCGCTAGCGGGAGTCAGTACGAGCAGTACTTC; size: -; V: TRBV27; J: TRBJ2-7; D: TRBD2
CDR3: CASSTRTNFYGYTF; DNA: TGTGCCAGCAGCACGAGGACAAACTTCTATGGCTACACCTTC; size: -; V: TRBV5-4; J: TRBJ1-2; D: -
CDR3: CASSSPGTSGYNEQFF; DNA: TGTGCCAGCAGTTCCCCCGGGACTAGCGGCTACAATGAGCAGTTCTTC; size: -; V: TRBV27; J: TRBJ2-1; D: TRBD2
CDR3: CATSRGTAHTGELFF; DNA: TGTGCCACCAGCAGGGGGACAGCGCACACCGGGGAGCTGTTTTTT; size: few; V: TRBV15; J: TRBJ2-2; D: TRBD1
CDR3: CASSQSGQGNTEAFF; DNA: TGTGCCAGCAGCCAATCGGGACAGGGGAACACTGAAGCTTTCTTT; size: -; V: TRBV3-1/TRBV3-2; J: TRBJ1-1; D: TRBD1
CDR3: CASADRGRSNSPLHF; DNA: TGTGCCAGCGCCGACAGGGGCCGGTCTAATTCACCCCTCCACTTT; size: once; V: TRBV6-5; J: TRBJ1-6; D: TRBD1